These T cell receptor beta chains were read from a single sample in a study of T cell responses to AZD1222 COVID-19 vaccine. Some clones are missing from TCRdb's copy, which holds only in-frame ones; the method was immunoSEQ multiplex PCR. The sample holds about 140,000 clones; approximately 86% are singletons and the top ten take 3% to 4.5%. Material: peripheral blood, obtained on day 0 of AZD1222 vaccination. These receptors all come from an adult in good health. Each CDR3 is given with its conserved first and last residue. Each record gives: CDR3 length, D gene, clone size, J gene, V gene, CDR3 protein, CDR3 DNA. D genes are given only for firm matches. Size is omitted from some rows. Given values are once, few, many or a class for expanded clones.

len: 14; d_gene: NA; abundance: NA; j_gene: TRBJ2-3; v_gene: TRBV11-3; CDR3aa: CASSPGRLTDTQYF; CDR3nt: TGTGCCAGCAGCCCTGGGAGGCTCACAGATACGCAGTATTTT
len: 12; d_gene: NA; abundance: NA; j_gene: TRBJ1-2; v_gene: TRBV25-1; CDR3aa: CASSAPPDGYTF; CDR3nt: TGTGCCAGCAGTGCCCCCCCGGATGGCTACACCTTC
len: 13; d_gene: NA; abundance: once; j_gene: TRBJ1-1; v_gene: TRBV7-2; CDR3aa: CASSFQQATEAFF; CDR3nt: TGTGCCAGCAGCTTCCAACAGGCCACTGAAGCTTTCTTT
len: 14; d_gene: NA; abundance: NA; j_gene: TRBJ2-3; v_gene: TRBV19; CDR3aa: CASSKGLNTDTQYF; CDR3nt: TGTGCCAGTAGTAAGGGACTTAACACAGATACGCAGTATTTT
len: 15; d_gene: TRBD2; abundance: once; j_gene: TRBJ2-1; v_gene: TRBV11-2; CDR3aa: CASSPELAGGNEQFF; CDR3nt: TGTGCCAGCAGCCCGGAATTAGCGGGAGGGAATGAGCAGTTCTTC
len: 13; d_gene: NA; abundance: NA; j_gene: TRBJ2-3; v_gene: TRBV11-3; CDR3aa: CASSARILDTQYF; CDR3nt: TGTGCCAGCAGCGCCCGGATTTTGGATACGCAGTATTTT
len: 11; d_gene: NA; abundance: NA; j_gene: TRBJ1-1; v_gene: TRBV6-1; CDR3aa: CASSEVGGAFF; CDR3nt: TGTGCCAGCAGTGAAGTGGGGGGAGCTTTCTTT
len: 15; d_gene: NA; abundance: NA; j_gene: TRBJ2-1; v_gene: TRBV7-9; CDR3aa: CASSASESSYNEQFF; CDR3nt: TGTGCCAGCAGCGCTAGCGAGAGCTCCTACAATGAGCAGTTCTTC
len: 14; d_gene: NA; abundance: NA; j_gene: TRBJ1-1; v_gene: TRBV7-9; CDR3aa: CALKRGQVNTEAFF; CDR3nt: TGTGCCTTAAAACGGGGACAAGTGAACACTGAAGCTTTCTTT
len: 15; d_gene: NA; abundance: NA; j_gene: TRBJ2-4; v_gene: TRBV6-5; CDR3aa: CASSYSNRGKNIQYF; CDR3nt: TGTGCCAGCAGTTACTCGAATAGGGGCAAAAACATTCAGTACTTC
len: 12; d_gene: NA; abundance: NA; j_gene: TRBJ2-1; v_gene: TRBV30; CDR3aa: CAWNWAHNEQFF; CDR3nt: TGTGCCTGGAATTGGGCACACAATGAGCAGTTCTTC
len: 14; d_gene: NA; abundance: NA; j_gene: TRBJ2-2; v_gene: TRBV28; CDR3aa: CASRETGRDGELFF; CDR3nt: TGTGCCAGCAGGGAGACAGGGAGGGACGGGGAGCTGTTTTTT
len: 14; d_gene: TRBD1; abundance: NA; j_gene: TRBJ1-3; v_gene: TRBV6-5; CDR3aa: CASIKDRGGNTIYF; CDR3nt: TGTGCCAGCATTAAGGACAGGGGTGGAAACACCATATATTTT
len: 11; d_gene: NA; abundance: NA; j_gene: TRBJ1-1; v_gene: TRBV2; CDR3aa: CASARGSEAFF; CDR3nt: TGTGCCAGCGCGAGAGGTAGCGAGGCTTTCTTT
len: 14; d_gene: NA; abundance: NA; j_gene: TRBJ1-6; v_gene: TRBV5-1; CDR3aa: CASSNSGFDSPLHF; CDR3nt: TGCGCCAGCAGCAACTCAGGTTTTGATTCACCCCTCCACTTT
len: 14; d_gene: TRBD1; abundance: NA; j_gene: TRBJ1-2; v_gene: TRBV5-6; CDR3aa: CASSSGQGIGGYTF; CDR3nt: TGTGCCAGCAGCTCTGGACAGGGCATTGGTGGCTACACCTTC
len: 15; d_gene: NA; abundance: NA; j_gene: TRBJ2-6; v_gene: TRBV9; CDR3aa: CASSVLGSGANVLTF; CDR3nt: TGTGCCAGCAGCGTACTGGGTTCTGGGGCCAACGTCCTGACTTTC
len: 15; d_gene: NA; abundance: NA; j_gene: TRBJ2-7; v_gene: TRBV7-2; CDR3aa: CASSLAQVRTYEQYF; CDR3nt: TGTGCCAGCAGCTTAGCGCAAGTCAGGACCTACGAGCAGTACTTC
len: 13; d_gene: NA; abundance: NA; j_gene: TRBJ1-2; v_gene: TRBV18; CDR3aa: CASSPGTTQSYTF; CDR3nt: TGTGCCAGCTCACCAGGAACAACCCAAAGCTACACCTTC
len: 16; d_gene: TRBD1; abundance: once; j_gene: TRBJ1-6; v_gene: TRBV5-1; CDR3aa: CASSSGQAQNVSPLHF; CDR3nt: TGCGCCAGCAGCTCGGGACAGGCGCAAAATGTATCACCCCTCCACTTT
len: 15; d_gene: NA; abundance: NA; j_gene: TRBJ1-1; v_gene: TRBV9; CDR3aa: CASSPRQLTNTEAFF; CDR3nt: TGTGCCAGCAGCCCTCGACAGTTAACGAACACTGAAGCTTTCTTT
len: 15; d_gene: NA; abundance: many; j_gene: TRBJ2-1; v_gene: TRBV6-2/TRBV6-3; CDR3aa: CASSYDQEPYNEQFF; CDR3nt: TGTGCCAGCAGTTACGACCAGGAGCCTTACAATGAGCAGTTCTTC
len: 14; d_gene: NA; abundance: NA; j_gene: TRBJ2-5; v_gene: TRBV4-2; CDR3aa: CASSQVSAPETQYF; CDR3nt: TGTGCCAGCAGCCAAGTGTCAGCTCCTGAGACCCAGTACTTC
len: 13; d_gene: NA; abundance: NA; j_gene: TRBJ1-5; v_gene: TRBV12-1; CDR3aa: CASSFYHNQPQHF; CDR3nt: TGTGCCAGCAGCTTCTATCACAATCAGCCCCAGCATTTT
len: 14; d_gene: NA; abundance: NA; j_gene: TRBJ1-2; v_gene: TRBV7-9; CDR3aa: CASARTAISSGYTF; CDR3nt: TGTGCCAGCGCCCGGACAGCCATCTCTTCCGGCTACACCTTC
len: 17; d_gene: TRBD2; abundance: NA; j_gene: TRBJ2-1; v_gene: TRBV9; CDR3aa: CASSPGLAGAGGNEQFF; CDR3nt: TGTGCCAGCAGCCCGGGACTAGCGGGGGCTGGCGGCAATGAGCAGTTCTTC
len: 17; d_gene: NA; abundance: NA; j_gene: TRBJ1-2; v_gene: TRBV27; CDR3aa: CASSSLRRGWSYYGYTF; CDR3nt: TGTGCCAGCAGCTCACTGAGACGGGGATGGTCTTACTATGGCTACACCTTC
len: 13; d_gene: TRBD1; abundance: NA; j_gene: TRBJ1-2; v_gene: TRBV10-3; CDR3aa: CAIRDTGGFGYTF; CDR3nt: TGTGCCATCAGGGATACAGGGGGATTTGGCTACACCTTC
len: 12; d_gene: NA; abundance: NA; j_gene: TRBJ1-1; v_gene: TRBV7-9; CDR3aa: CASSLAGGEAFF; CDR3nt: TGTGCCAGCAGCTTAGCAGGCGGTGAAGCTTTCTTT
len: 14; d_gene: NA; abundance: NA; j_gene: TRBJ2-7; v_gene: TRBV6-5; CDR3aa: CASSYGRGMYEQYF; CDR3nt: TGTGCCAGCAGTTACGGCAGGGGAATGTATGAGCAGTACTTC
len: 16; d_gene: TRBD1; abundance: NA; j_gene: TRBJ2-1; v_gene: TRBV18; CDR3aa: CASSPISGQGWNEQFF; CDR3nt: TGTGCCAGCTCACCAATCTCTGGACAGGGCTGGAATGAGCAGTTCTTC
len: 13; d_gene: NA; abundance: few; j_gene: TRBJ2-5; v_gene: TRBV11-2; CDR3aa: CASSPTWGETQYF; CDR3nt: TGTGCCAGCAGCCCCACTTGGGGGGAGACCCAGTACTTC
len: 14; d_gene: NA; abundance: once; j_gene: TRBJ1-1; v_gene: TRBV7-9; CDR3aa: CASSLGRMNTEAFF; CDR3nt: TGTGCCAGCAGCTTAGGACGGATGAACACTGAAGCTTTCTTT
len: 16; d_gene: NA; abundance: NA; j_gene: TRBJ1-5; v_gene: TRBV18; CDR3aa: CASSPDRGDGNQPQHF; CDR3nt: TGTGCCAGCTCACCTGATCGAGGGGACGGTAATCAGCCCCAGCATTTT
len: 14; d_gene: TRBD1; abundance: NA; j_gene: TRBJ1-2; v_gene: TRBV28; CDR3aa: CASSSGTGVYGYTF; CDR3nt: TGTGCCAGCAGCTCCGGGACAGGGGTCTATGGCTACACCTTC
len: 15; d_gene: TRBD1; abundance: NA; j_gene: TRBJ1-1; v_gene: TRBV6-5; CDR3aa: CASSRTTGVGTEAFF; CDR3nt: TGTGCCAGCAGTCGAACGACAGGGGTGGGAACTGAAGCTTTCTTT
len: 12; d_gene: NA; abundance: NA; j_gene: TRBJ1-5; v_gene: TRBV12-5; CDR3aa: CASSLTDQPQHF; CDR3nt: TGTGCTAGCTCCCTCACTGATCAGCCCCAGCATTTT
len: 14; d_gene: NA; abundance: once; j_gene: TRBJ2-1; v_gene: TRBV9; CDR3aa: CASSVGDGDNEQFF; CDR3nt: TGTGCCAGCAGCGTAGGGGATGGAGACAATGAGCAGTTCTTC
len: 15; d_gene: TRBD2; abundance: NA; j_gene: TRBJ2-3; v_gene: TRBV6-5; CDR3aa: CASTDSGGSTDTQYF; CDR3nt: TGTGCCAGCACCGATAGCGGGGGAAGCACAGATACGCAGTATTTT
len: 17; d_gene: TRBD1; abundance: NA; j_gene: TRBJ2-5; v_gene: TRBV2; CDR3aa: CASSRRGDRAFQETQYF; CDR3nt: TGTGCCAGCAGTAGGCGTGGGGACAGGGCGTTCCAAGAGACCCAGTACTTC
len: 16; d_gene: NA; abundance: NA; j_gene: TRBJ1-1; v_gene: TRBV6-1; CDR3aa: CASSEAEGQPNTEAFF; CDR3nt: TGTGCCAGCAGTGAAGCGGAAGGACAGCCGAACACTGAAGCTTTCTTT
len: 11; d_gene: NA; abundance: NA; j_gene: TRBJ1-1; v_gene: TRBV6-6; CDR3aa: CASRSSYEAFF; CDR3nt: TGTGCCAGCAGATCGAGCTATGAAGCTTTCTTT
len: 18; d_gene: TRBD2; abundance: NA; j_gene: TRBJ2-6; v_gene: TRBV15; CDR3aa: CATSRDYGRGSGANVLTF; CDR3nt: TGTGCCACCAGCAGAGATTACGGGAGGGGCTCTGGGGCCAACGTCCTGACTTTC
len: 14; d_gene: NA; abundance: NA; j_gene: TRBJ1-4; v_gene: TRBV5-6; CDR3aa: CASSPKGGLEKLFF; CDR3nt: TGTGCCAGCAGCCCCAAAGGAGGGCTTGAAAAACTGTTTTTT
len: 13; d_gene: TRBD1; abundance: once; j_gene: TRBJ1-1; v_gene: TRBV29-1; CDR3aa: CSVVQGGGTEAFF; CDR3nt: TGCAGCGTTGTGCAGGGGGGGGGCACTGAAGCTTTCTTT
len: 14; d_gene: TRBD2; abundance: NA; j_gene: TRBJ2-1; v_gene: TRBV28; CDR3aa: CASSFSGGGHEQFF; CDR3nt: TGTGCCAGCAGTTTCTCCGGGGGGGGCCATGAGCAGTTCTTC
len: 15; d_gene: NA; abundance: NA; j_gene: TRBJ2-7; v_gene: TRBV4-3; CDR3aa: CASSQEVLDPYEQYF; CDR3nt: TGCGCCAGCAGCCAAGAGGTCCTAGACCCATACGAGCAGTACTTC